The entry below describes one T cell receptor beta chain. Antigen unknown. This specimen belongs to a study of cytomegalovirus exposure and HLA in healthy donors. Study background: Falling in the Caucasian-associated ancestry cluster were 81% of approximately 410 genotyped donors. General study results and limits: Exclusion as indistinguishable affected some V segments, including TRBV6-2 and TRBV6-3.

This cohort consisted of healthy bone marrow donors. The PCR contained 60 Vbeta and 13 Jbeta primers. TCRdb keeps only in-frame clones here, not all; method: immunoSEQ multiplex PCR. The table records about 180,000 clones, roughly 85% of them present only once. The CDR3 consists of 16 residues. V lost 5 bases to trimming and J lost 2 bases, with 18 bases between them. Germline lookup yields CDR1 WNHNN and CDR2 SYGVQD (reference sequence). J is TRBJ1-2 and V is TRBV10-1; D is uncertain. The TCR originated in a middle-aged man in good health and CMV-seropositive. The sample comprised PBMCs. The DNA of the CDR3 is TGCGCCAGCAGTAACAGCTACCGAACGGAAAACTATGGCTACACCTTC. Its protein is CASSNSYRTENYGYTF.